Following are 22 T cell receptor beta chains from one sample sequenced in a study of CD8+CD57+ T cells in acquired aplastic anemia. Previously, flow cytometry had revealed CD8+CD57+ cell expansion in the patients chosen for sequencing. Template material for TCR beta VDJ and CDR3 profiling consisted of genomic DNA. TCRdb ran MiXCR on the reads and lists one entry per CDR3 protein. Among about 470,000 distinct CDR3 sequences listed, 25% to 40% were seen once. Material for sequencing was sorted CD4+, CD8+, or CD8+CD57+ T cells (not recorded which) from PBMCs. These receptors were taken from a human donor with aplastic anemia.

This clonotype was observed a few times. A much larger clone differs by one base, so this may be a read error. The chain combines TRBV10-3 with TRBJ2-3; tentatively, D is TRBD2 (5 bases). The CDR3 consists of 12 residues. Looked up from germline, CDR1 is ENHRY and CDR2 is SYGVKD. The CDR3 DNA reads TGTGCCATCAGTGAAACCGGGGATATGCAGTATTTT. The encoded protein is CAISETGDMQYF.

This clonotype has more than one count but fewer than ten. J is TRBJ1-6 and V is TRBV27; TRBD1 might be the D (5 bases). Germline CDR1 is MNHEY and CDR2 is SMNVEV (reference sequence). The V and J ends lost 6 bases and 3 bases respectively, with 12 bases between them. The CDR3 loop spans 15 amino acids. Here the CDR3 reads CASRVGGNYNSPLHF. For the CDR3, the DNA is TGTGCCAGCAGGGTTGGGGGGAACTATAATTCACCCCTCCACTTT.

The V and J genes are TRBV3-1 and TRBJ2-6; D remains unclear. Looked up from germline, CDR1 is LGHDT and CDR2 is YNNKEL (reference sequence). This CDR3 comprises 12 residues. The V end lost 10 bases, the J end lost 3 bases, and 7 bases lay between the germline ends. DNA for the CDR3: TGTGCCACCCTAAGTGGGGCCAACGTCCTGACTTTC. Residues: CATLSGANVLTF.

This clonotype was recorded a few times. The chain is built from TRBV30 and TRBJ1-2; weak D call: TRBD1 (6 bases). Germline CDR1 is GTSNPN and CDR2 is SVGIG (reference sequence). CDR3 size: 13 residues. V shed 1 base and J shed 5 bases, with 11 bases lying between them. The CDR3 sequence: CAWSEGGRYGYTF. The DNA of the CDR3 is TGTGCCTGGAGTGAAGGGGGACGGTATGGCTACACCTTC.

This chain connects TRBV29-1 to TRBJ1-2; D remains ambiguous. Between the trimmed V and J ends, which lost 0 bases and 5 bases, there was a span of 10 bases. CDR3 length: 13 residues. The germline gives CDR1 SQVTM, CDR2 ANQGSEA. The CDR3 sequence: CSVEDGSYYGYTF. The CDR3 nucleotides read TGCAGCGTTGAAGATGGTAGTTATTATGGCTACACCTTC. Filled out from reference TRBV29-1 and TRBJ1-2, the complete variable domain reads SAVISQKPSRDICQRGTSLTIQCQVDSQVTMMFWYRQQPGQSLTLIATANQGSEATYESGFVIDKFPISRPNLTFSTLTVSNMSPEDSSIYLCSVEDGSYYGYTFGSGTRLTVV.

This clonotype was observed at least ten times. The rearrangement joins TRBV7-3 to TRBJ2-7, with D perhaps given as TRBD1 or TRBD2 (5 bases each). Germline assignment: CDR1 SGHTA and CDR2 FQGTGA. This CDR3 spans 14 amino acids. Trimming took 5 bases from V and 4 from J, leaving 15 bases between them. The DNA of the CDR3 is TGTGCCAGCAGCCAGGGAGTACCAGCATACGAGCAGTACTTC. Translated, it gives CASSQGVPAYEQYF.

A remark on this clonotype: A read error may be the cause here, since a much bigger clone is one base away. The J gene is TRBJ2-7, the V gene TRBV12-3 or TRBV12-4, with D possibly being TRBD1 (5 bases). This CDR3 has 14 amino acids. The CDR3 DNA sequence: TGTGCCGGCAGTCTACAGGACACCTCCTACGAGCAGTACTTC. Translated: CAGSLQDTSYEQYF.

The V call is TRBV6-4, the J call TRBJ1-5; tentative D call: TRBD1 (6 bases). This CDR3 spans 12 amino acids. Germline V CDR1 and CDR2: MRHNA, SNTAGT. The V end lost 6 bases, the J end lost 7 bases, and 10 bases lay between the germline ends. CDR3 in amino acids: CASRRQAQPQHF. The CDR3 DNA sequence: TGTGCCAGCAGGAGACAGGCCCAGCCCCAGCATTTT.

This clonotype was seen once. J is TRBJ2-7 and V is TRBV20-1; TRBD1 matches at 8 bases. Germline CDR1 and CDR2: DFQATT and SNEGSKA (reference sequence). There are 13 residues in the CDR3. CDR3 sequence reads: CIHPGTGSYEQYF. CDR3 in DNA: TGCATTCACCCCGGGACAGGATCCTACGAGCAGTACTTC.

Worth noting for this clonotype: Since a much larger clone is just one base distant, this may be a read error. This rearrangement joins TRBV19 to TRBJ1-1, with D uncertain. The CDR3 runs 13 residues. Trimming stripped 6 bases from V and 3 bases from J, with 11 bases between. The germline V gene has CDR1 LNHDA and CDR2 SQIVND (reference sequence). For the CDR3, the DNA is TGTGCCAGTAGCCAGGTGGCCTACACTGAAGCTTTCTTT. Amino acids: CASSQVAYTEAFF.

The CDR3 protein is CASRGDFRDRGRETQYF. The CDR3 bases are TGTGCCAGCAGGGGTGATTTCCGGGACAGGGGTAGGGAGACCCAGTACTTC. This rearrangement joins TRBV25-1 to TRBJ2-5; 10 bases agree with TRBD1. Unmatched junction bases numbered 15, after V lost 6 bases and J lost 5 bases. Germline values: CDR1 MGHDK, CDR2 SYGVNS. The CDR3 is 17 residues long.

This rearrangement joins TRBV20-1 to TRBJ1-1; a possible D gene is TRBD1 (5 bases). Trimming cost V 2 bases and J 1 base, with 14 bases left between them. This CDR3 has 15 amino acids. CDR1 DFQATT and CDR2 SNEGSKA come from the germline V gene (reference sequence). The CDR3 protein is CSARPAQGSNTEAFF. The CDR3 DNA reads as TGCAGTGCTAGACCTGCCCAGGGTTCGAACACTGAAGCTTTCTTT.

This chain connects TRBV7-9 to TRBJ1-3, with a weak D call TRBD1 (6 bases). The V gene's germline CDR1 is SEHNR and CDR2 FQNEAQ (reference sequence). CDR3 length: 13 amino acids. V dropped 6 bases and J dropped 8 bases, with 14 bases sitting between them. The CDR3 DNA follows: TGTGCCAGCAGTGAACAGGGAGAGGACACCATATATTTT. The encoded protein is CASSEQGEDTIYF.

To note about this clonotype: This may be a read error: a much more frequent sequence differs by one nucleotide. The chain carries TRBV20-1 and TRBJ1-2; 8 bases map to TRBD1. The CDR3 contains 13 residues. Germline V CDR1 and CDR2: DFQATT, SNEGSKA (reference sequence). In DNA, the CDR3 is TGCAGTGCTTCCCGACAGGGGCATTATGGCTGCACCTTC. Translated: CSASRQGHYGCTF.

For this clonotype: This clone may be a read error of a much larger clone one base away. The rearrangement uses TRBV7-8 and TRBJ1-1; perhaps TRBD1 as D (5 bases). Germline CDR1 reads SGHVS; CDR2 reads FQNEAQ. Trimming removed 5 bases from V and 6 bases from J, with 13 bases in between. CDR3 size: 13 residues. CDR3 in amino acids: CASSQDWGAEAFF. In nucleotides, the CDR3 is TGTGCCAGCAGCCAAGATTGGGGGGCTGAAGCTTTCTTT.

This clonotype was seen many times. The chain carries TRBV2 and TRBJ2-7; 10 bases agree with TRBD2. This CDR3 comprises 15 residues. Germline lookup yields CDR1 SNHLY and CDR2 FYNNEI. The V segment lost 4 bases and the J segment 2 bases; nucleotides outside the gene matches: 5. CDR3: CASSGTSGSAYEQYF. In DNA form, the CDR3 reads TGTGCCAGCAGTGGGACTAGCGGTTCTGCCTACGAGCAGTACTTC.

The J gene is TRBJ2-5, the V gene TRBV10-3; D could derive from TRBD1 or TRBD2 (6 bases each). This CDR3 has 13 residues. Deletions cut 6 bases from V and 0 bases from J, with 8 bases between. From germline, CDR1 is ENHRY and CDR2 SYGVKD. The CDR3 reads CAISGGHQETQYF. The CDR3 DNA follows: TGTGCCATCAGCGGGGGCCACCAAGAGACCCAGTACTTC.

The CDR3 is CASSFEYEQFF. The DNA of the CDR3 is TGTGCCAGCAGCTTCGAGTATGAGCAGTTCTTC. The chain couples TRBV7-2 to TRBJ2-1; D is unclear. The CDR3 consists of 11 residues. V gave up 3 bases and J gave up 8 bases, with 5 bases separating them. Germline V lookup: CDR1 SGHTA, CDR2 FQGNSA.

Details on this clonotype: As the CDR3 is not closed by the conserved phenylalanine or tryptophan, this likely results from a read error. No DNA is shown, since the ends of the CDR3 on it are uncertain; the CDR3 is the one TCRdb lists. This chain uses TRBV25-1 with TRBJ1-6. The CDR3 length equals 8 residues, ends included. The germline gives CDR1 MGHDK, CDR2 SYGVNS. CDR3 in amino acids: CASSESSL.

This clonotype was counted a few times. A read error may produce the germline difference seen at one junction end. V usage is TRBV7-6 and J usage is TRBJ2-3, with TRBD1 matching 8 bases. CDR1 is SGHVS and CDR2 is FNYEAQ in the germline V gene. The CDR3 runs to 16 residues. CDR3 in DNA: TGTGCCAGCAGCGTTACCGGGACAGGCCCCACAGGTACGCAGTATTTT. This encodes CASSVTGTGPTGTQYF.

The chain links TRBV7-2 to TRBJ2-1; 9 bases agree with TRBD1. The V and J ends lost 5 bases and 5 bases, in that order; junction bases with no gene match: 13. This CDR3 has 17 residues. Germline V gene sequence: CDR1 SGHTA, CDR2 FQGNSA. The CDR3 DNA sequence: TGTGCCAGCAGCCCGATGAAGACAGGGGGGAAGAACAATGAGCAGTTCTTC. Amino acid sequence: CASSPMKTGGKNNEQFF.

This chain joins TRBV20-1 and TRBJ2-1; the D gene is possibly TRBD2 (6 bases). Germline values: CDR1 DFQATT, CDR2 SNEGSKA (reference sequence). This CDR3 has 15 amino acids. The ends were cut back, 1 base at V and 4 bases at J, with 14 bases in the middle. The CDR3: CSARATARGYNEQFF. DNA for the CDR3: TGCAGTGCTAGAGCGACTGCGCGGGGATACAATGAGCAGTTCTTC.